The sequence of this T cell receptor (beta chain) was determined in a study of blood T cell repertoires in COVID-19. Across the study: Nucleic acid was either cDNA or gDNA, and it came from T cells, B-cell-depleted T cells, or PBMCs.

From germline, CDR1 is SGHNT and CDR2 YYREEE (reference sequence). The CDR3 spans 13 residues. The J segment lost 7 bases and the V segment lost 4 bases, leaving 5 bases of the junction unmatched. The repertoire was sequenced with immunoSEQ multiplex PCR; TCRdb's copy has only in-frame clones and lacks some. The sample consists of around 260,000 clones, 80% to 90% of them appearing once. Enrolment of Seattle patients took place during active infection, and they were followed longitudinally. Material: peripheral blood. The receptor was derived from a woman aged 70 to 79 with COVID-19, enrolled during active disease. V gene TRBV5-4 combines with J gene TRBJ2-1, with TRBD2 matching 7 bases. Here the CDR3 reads CASSRDYLNEQFF. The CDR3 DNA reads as TGTGCCAGCAGCCGGGACTACCTTAATGAGCAGTTCTTC. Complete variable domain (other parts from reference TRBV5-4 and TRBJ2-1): ETGVTQSPTHLIKTRGQQVTLRCSSQSGHNTVSWYQQALGQGPQFIFQYYREEENGRGNFPPRFSGLQFPNYSSELNVNALELDDSALYLCASSRDYLNEQFFGPGTRLTVL.